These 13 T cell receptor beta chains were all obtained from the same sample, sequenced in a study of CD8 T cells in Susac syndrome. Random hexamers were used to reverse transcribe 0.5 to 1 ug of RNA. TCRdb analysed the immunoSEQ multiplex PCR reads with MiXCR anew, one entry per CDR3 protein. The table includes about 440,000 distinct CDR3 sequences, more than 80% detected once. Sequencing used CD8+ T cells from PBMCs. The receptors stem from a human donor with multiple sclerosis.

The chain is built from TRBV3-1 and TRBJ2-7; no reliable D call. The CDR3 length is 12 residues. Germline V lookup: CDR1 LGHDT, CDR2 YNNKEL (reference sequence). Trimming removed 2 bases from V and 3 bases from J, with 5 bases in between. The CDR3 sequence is CASSQRFYEQYF. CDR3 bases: TGTGCCAGCAGCCAACGGTTCTACGAGCAGTACTTC.

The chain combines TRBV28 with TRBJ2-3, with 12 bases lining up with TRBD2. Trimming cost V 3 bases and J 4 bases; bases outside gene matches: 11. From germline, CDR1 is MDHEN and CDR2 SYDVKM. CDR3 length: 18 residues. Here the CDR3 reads CASSLRAGLAGIADTQYF. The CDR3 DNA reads TGTGCCAGCAGTTTGAGGGCCGGACTAGCGGGAATCGCAGATACGCAGTATTTT.

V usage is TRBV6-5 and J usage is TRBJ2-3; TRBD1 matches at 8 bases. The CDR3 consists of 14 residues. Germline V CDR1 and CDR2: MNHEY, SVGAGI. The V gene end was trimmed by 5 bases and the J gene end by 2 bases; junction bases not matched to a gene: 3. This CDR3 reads CASSHRGATDTQYF. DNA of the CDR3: TGTGCCAGCAGTCACAGGGGGGCCACAGATACGCAGTATTTT.

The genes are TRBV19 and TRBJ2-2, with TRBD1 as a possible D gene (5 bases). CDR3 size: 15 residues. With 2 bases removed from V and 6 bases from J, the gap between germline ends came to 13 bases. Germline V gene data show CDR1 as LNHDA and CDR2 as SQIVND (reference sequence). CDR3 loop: CASSIMGQGAGELFF. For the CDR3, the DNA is TGTGCCAGTAGTATAATGGGGCAGGGTGCCGGGGAGCTGTTTTTT.

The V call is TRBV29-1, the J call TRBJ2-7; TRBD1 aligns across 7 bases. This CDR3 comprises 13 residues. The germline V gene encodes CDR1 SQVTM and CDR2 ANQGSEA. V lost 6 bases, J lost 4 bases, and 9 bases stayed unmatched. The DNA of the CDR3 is TGCAGCGTCTCGACAGGGTTGGAATACGAGCAGTACTTC. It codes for CSVSTGLEYEQYF.

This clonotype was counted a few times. CDR3 coding DNA: TGTGCCAGCAGCCTACGGGGGGGCGTCTACGAGCAGTACTTC. Amino acid sequence: CASSLRGGVYEQYF. The chain has TRBV5-6 and TRBJ2-7; 8 nucleotides agree with TRBD2. CDR3 length: 14 residues. Germline assignment: CDR1 SGHDT and CDR2 YYEEEE. J was trimmed by 3 bases and V by 4 bases; bases with no gene match: 6.

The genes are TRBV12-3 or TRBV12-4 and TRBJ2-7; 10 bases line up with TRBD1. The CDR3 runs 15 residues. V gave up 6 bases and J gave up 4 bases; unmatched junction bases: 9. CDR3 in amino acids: CASRTGTGALYEQYF. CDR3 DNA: TGTGCCAGCAGGACCGGGACAGGGGCCCTATACGAGCAGTACTTC.

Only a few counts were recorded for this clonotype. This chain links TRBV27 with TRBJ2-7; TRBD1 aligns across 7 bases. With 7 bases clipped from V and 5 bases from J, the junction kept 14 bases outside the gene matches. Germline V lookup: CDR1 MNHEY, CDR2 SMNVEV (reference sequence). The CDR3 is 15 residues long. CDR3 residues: CASNPRGRGINEQYF. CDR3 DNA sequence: TGTGCCAGCAACCCAAGGGGCAGGGGGATAAACGAGCAGTACTTC.

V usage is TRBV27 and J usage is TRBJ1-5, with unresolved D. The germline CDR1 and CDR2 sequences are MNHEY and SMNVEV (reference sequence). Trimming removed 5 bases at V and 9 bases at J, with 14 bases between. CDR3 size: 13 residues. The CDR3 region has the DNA TGTGCCAGCAGTCCCGCGGAGGGATCGCCCCAGCATTTT. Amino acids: CASSPAEGSPQHF.

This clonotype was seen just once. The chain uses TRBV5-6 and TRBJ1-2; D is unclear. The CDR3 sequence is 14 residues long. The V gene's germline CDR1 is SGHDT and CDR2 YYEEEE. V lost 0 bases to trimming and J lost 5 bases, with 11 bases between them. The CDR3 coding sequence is TGTGCCAGCAGCTTGGGGGTTTACTCGTATGGCTACACCTTC. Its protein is CASSLGVYSYGYTF.

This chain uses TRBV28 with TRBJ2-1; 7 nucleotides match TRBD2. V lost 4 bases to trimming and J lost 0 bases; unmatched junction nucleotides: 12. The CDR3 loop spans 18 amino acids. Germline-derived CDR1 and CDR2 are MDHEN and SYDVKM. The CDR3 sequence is CASSYEFREGRSYNEQFF. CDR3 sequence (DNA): TGTGCCAGCAGTTACGAATTTAGGGAGGGACGCTCCTACAATGAGCAGTTCTTC.

The CDR3 spells CAWSFGAEQYF. The CDR3 DNA reads as TGTGCCTGGAGTTTCGGTGCCGAGCAGTACTTC. The chain combines TRBV30 with TRBJ2-7; D remains unclear. V was clipped by 2 bases and J by 6 bases, with 8 bases between them. In germline, CDR1 is GTSNPN, CDR2 SVGIG (reference sequence). This CDR3 comprises 11 residues.

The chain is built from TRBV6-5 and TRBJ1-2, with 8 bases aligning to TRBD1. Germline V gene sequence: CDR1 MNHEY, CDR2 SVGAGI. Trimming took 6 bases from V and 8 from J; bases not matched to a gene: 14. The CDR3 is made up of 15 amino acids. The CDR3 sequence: CASRRGQANQGGYTF. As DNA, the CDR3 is TGTGCCAGCAGGCGGGGACAGGCAAACCAGGGGGGCTACACCTTC.